Listed below are T cell receptor beta chains from one sample, sequenced in a study of identifying expanded T cells in peripheral blood. The table came from immunoSEQ multiplex PCR; TCRdb's copy has only in-frame clones and leaves some out. Counted here are some 120,000 clones, around four fifths occurring once; the ten biggest clones make up approximately 3%. The sample taken for sequencing was blood. The receptors shown here come from a person between 18 and 70 years old in good health. The CDR3 runs from the conserved cysteine through the conserved F or W. D genes are given only for firm matches. Clone size, where shown, is once, few, many, or a class for clones that have expanded.

D: NA
size: NA
V: TRBV12-5
J: TRBJ2-7
CDR3: CASGLSPTLLRDEQYF
DNA: TGTGCTAGTGGTTTGTCCCCGACACTACTTAGGGACGAGCAGTACTTC

D: NA
size: NA
V: TRBV29-1
J: TRBJ2-7
CDR3: CSVVIRDRRYEQYF
DNA: TGCAGCGTTGTTATCCGGGATCGTCGGTACGAGCAGTACTTC

D: NA
size: NA
V: TRBV9
J: TRBJ1-1
CDR3: CASSVAGGETEAFF
DNA: TGTGCCAGCAGCGTAGCTGGGGGGGAGACTGAAGCTTTCTTT

D: NA
size: NA
V: TRBV7-2
J: TRBJ1-3
CDR3: CASSLVGGAGNTIYF
DNA: TGTGCCAGCAGCTTAGTTGGGGGTGCTGGAAACACCATATATTTT

D: NA
size: NA
V: TRBV6-1
J: TRBJ1-2
CDR3: CASSYQSGYTF
DNA: TGTGCCAGCAGTTATCAGAGTGGCTACACCTTC

D: NA
size: NA
V: TRBV4-3
J: TRBJ2-7
CDR3: CASSQEGGIAYEQYF
DNA: TGCGCCAGCAGCCAAGAGGGGGGCATCGCCTACGAGCAGTACTTC

D: TRBD1
size: NA
V: TRBV6-5
J: TRBJ2-7
CDR3: CASSTTGGPSYEQYF
DNA: TGTGCCAGCAGCACAACAGGGGGACCCTCCTACGAGCAGTACTTC

D: NA
size: NA
V: TRBV11-2
J: TRBJ2-1
CDR3: CASSTVVGYEQFF
DNA: TGTGCCAGCAGCACGGTGGTAGGTTATGAGCAGTTCTTC

D: TRBD1
size: NA
V: TRBV18
J: TRBJ2-6
CDR3: CASSRDRGQANVLTF
DNA: TGTGCCAGCTCTCGGGACAGGGGGCAGGCCAACGTCCTGACTTTC

D: NA
size: NA
V: TRBV7-7
J: TRBJ2-5
CDR3: CASSSDYQETQYF
DNA: TGTGCCAGCAGCTCGGACTACCAAGAGACCCAGTACTTC

D: NA
size: NA
V: TRBV5-1
J: TRBJ1-2
CDR3: CASRQERLANYGYTF
DNA: TGCGCCAGCAGGCAGGAGAGACTAGCTAACTATGGCTACACCTTC

D: TRBD2
size: NA
V: TRBV2
J: TRBJ2-3
CDR3: CASSESPWVAGGTDTQYF
DNA: TGTGCCAGCAGTGAATCCCCCTGGGTAGCGGGGGGCACAGATACGCAGTATTTT

D: NA
size: few
V: TRBV27
J: TRBJ1-4
CDR3: CASSLSTGGGEKLFF
DNA: TGTGCCAGCAGTTTATCGACCGGGGGAGGGGAAAAACTGTTTTTT

D: NA
size: NA
V: TRBV30
J: TRBJ1-4
CDR3: CAGLVGGFNEKLFF
DNA: TGTGCCGGGTTGGTTGGGGGATTCAATGAAAAACTGTTTTTT

D: NA
size: NA
V: TRBV2
J: TRBJ2-7
CDR3: CASTGQGIHNF
DNA: TGTGCCAGCACCGGGCAAGGTATCCATAACTTC

D: NA
size: NA
V: TRBV29-1
J: TRBJ1-2
CDR3: CSVDGGYGYTF
DNA: TGCAGCGTTGATGGGGGCTATGGCTACACCTTC

D: NA
size: NA
V: TRBV19
J: TRBJ1-5
CDR3: CASKIGREGEEINQPQHF
DNA: TGTGCCAGTAAAATCGGCAGGGAGGGTGAAGAAATCAATCAGCCCCAGCATTTT

D: NA
size: NA
V: TRBV6-4
J: TRBJ2-6
CDR3: CASSESYGANVLTF
DNA: TGTGCCAGCAGTGAGTCTTATGGGGCCAACGTCCTGACTTTC

D: NA
size: once
V: TRBV5-6
J: TRBJ2-3
CDR3: CASSVLLAAITDTQYF
DNA: TGTGCCAGCAGCGTACTTCTAGCCGCAATCACAGATACGCAGTATTTT

D: NA
size: NA
V: TRBV10-2
J: TRBJ1-4
CDR3: CASSFDETTNEKLFF
DNA: TGCGCCAGCAGCTTTGACGAAACTACTAATGAAAAACTGTTTTTT

D: NA
size: NA
V: TRBV19
J: TRBJ1-1
CDR3: CASSMLLGRLNTEAFF
DNA: TGTGCCAGTAGTATGTTACTCGGGCGGTTGAACACTGAAGCTTTCTTT

D: TRBD1
size: NA
V: TRBV27
J: TRBJ1-4
CDR3: CASSSDKDRGWTNEKLFF
DNA: TGTGCCAGCAGTTCAGACAAAGACAGGGGGTGGACTAATGAAAAACTGTTTTTT

D: NA
size: medium-sized
V: TRBV19
J: TRBJ1-4
CDR3: CATSSGPRGEKLFF
DNA: TGTGCCACCTCATCCGGCCCCAGGGGTGAAAAACTGTTTTTT

D: NA
size: NA
V: TRBV7-2
J: TRBJ2-1
CDR3: CASSLGQTYNEQFF
DNA: TGTGCCAGCAGCTTAGGTCAAACCTACAATGAGCAGTTCTTC

D: NA
size: NA
V: TRBV11-2
J: TRBJ2-3
CDR3: CASSLPPSPGRVIDTQYF
DNA: TGTGCCAGCAGCTTACCCCCTAGCCCGGGGCGCGTCATAGATACGCAGTATTTT

D: NA
size: NA
V: TRBV7-6
J: TRBJ1-4
CDR3: CASSPLTGPATNEKLFF
DNA: TGTGCCAGCAGCCCTCTCACGGGGCCGGCAACTAATGAAAAACTGTTTTTT

D: NA
size: NA
V: TRBV4-3
J: TRBJ2-1
CDR3: CASSQDPGLHYNEQFF
DNA: TGCGCCAGCAGCCAAGATCCGGGACTGCACTACAATGAGCAGTTCTTC

D: NA
size: NA
V: TRBV5-1
J: TRBJ1-3
CDR3: CASSGGYSGNTIYF
DNA: TGCGCCAGCAGCGGGGGGTACTCTGGAAACACCATATATTTT

D: NA
size: NA
V: TRBV20-1
J: TRBJ2-2
CDR3: CSARRAGELFF
DNA: TGCAGTGCCCGACGGGCCGGGGAGCTGTTTTTT

D: TRBD1
size: NA
V: TRBV7-7
J: TRBJ2-1
CDR3: CASSMGDSNNEQFF
DNA: TGTGCCAGCAGCATGGGGGACAGCAACAATGAGCAGTTCTTC

D: TRBD1
size: NA
V: TRBV4-1
J: TRBJ1-2
CDR3: CASSQVVSGQGSYGYTF
DNA: TGCGCCAGCAGCCAAGTAGTCTCGGGACAGGGTAGTTATGGCTACACCTTC